This TCR beta chain was identified during a study of cytomegalovirus exposure and HLA in healthy donors. The study, taken as a whole, reports: V segments that were indistinguishable, TRBV6-2 and TRBV6-3 among them, were omitted from analysis. In vitro assays verified that three CMV-associated chains recognized CMV antigens specifically.

To note about this clone: Its matching antigen is unknown.

CDR3 length equals 17 residues. V lost 2 bases and J lost 2, with 13 bases in between. Germline V lookup: CDR1 SEHNR, CDR2 FQNEAQ (reference sequence). PCR employed 60 Vbeta and 13 Jbeta primers. Using immunoSEQ multiplex PCR, the repertoire was profiled, and TCRdb retains in-frame clones only, with some absent. The table includes 200,000 or so clones, about 87% detected once. This sequence joins TRBV7-9 and TRBJ1-6; the D gene is possibly TRBD1 (5 bases). This TCR derives from a man between 25 and 39 years old in good health and CMV-seronegative. The sample consisted of PBMCs. The CDR3 nucleotides read TGTGCCAGCAGCTTATCAGGGCTTCGAACCTATAATTCACCCCTCCACTTT. Translation gives CASSLSGLRTYNSPLHF.